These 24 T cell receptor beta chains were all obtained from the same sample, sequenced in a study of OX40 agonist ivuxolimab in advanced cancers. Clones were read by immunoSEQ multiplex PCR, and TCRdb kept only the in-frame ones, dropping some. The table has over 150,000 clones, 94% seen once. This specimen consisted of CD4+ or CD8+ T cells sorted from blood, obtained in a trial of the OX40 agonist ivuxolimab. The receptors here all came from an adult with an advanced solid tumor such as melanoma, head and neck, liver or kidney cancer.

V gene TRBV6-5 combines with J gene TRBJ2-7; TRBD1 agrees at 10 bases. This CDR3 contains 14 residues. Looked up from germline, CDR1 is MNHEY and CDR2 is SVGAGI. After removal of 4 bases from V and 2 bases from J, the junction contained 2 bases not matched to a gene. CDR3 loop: CASSWTGGAYEQYF. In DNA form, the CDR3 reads TGTGCCAGCAGTTGGACAGGGGGGGCCTACGAGCAGTACTTC.

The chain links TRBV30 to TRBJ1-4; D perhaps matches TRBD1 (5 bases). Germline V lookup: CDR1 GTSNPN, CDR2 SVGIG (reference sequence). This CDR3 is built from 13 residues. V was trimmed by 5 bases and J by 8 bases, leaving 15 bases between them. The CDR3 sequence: CAWAQEVREKLFF. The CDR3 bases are TGTGCCTGGGCACAGGAGGTTAGGGAAAAACTGTTTTTT.

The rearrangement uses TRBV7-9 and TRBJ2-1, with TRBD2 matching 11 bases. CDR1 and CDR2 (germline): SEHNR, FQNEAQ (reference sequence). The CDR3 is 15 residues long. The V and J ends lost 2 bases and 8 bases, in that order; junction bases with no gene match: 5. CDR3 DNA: TGTGCCAGCAGCTTACTTAGCGGGGGGGCCTATGAGCAGTTCTTC. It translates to CASSLLSGGAYEQFF.

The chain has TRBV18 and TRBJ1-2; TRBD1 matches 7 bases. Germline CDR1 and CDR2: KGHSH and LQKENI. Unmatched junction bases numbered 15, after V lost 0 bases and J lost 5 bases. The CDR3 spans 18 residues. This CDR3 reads CASSPPGQLSSGEYGYTF. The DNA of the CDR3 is TGTGCCAGCTCACCACCGGGACAGCTCTCATCCGGGGAATATGGCTACACCTTC.

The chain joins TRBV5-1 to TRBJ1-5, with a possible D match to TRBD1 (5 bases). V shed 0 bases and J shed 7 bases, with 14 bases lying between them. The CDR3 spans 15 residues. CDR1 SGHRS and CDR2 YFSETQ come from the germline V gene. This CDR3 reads CASSLGVQGEQPQHF. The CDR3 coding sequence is TGCGCCAGCAGCTTGGGGGTGCAAGGGGAACAGCCCCAGCATTTT.

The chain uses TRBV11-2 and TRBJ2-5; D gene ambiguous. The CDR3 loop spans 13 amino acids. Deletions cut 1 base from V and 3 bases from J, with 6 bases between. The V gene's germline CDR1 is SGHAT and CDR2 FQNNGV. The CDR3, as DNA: TGTGCCAGCAGCTTAGGCAGAAAAGAGACCCAGTACTTC. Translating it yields CASSLGRKETQYF.

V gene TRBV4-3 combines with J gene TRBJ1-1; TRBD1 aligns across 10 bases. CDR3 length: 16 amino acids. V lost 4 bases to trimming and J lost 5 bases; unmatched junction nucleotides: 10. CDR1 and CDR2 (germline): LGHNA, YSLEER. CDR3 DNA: TGCGCCAGCAGCCCACGGACAGGGGGAAAAGGGACTGAAGCTTTCTTT. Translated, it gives CASSPRTGGKGTEAFF.

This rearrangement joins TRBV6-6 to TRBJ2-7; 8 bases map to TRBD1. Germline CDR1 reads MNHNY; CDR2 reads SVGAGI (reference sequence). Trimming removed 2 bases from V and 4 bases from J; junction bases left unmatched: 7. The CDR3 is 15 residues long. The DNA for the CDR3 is TGTGCCAGCAGTTACCCCAACAGGGGGAATTACGAGCAGTACTTC. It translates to CASSYPNRGNYEQYF.

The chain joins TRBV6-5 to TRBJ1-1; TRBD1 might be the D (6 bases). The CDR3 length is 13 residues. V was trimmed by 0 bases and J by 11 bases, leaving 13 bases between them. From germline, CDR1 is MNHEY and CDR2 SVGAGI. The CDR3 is CASSYSTGRGAFF. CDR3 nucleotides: TGTGCCAGCAGTTACTCTACAGGGCGGGGGGCTTTCTTT.

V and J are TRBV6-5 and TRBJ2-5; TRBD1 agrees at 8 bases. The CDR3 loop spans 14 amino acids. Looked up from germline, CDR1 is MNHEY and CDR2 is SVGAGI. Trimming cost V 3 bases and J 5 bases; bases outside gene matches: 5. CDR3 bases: TGTGCCAGCAGTTATTTCAGGGGGCCTGAGACCCAGTACTTC. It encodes CASSYFRGPETQYF.

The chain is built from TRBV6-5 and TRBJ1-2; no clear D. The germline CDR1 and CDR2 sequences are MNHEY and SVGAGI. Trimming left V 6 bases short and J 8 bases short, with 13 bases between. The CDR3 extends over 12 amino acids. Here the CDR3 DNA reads TGTGCCAGCAGCTACCCGACGGGGGGCTACACCTTC. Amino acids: CASSYPTGGYTF.

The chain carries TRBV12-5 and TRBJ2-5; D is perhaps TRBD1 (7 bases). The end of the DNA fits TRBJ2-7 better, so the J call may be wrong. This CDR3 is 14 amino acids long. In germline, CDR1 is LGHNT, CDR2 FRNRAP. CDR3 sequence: CASARGQGGYEQYF. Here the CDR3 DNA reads TGTGCTAGTGCCCGGGGCCAGGGGGGCTACGAGCAGTACTTC.

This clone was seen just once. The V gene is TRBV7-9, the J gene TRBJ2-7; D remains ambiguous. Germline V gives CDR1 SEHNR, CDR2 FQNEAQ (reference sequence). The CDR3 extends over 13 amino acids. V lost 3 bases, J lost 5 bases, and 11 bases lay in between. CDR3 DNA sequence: TGTGCCAGCAGCTTCGAAGGTCTCGACGAGCAGTACTTC. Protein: CASSFEGLDEQYF.

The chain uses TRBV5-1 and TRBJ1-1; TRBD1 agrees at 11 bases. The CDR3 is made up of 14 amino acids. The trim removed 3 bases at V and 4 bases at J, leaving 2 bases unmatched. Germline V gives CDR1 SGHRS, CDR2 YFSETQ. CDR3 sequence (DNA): TGCGCCAGCAGCTGGGGACAGGGGGTCACTGAAGCTTTCTTT. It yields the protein CASSWGQGVTEAFF. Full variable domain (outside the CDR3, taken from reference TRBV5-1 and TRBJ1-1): KAGVTQTPRYLIKTRGQQVTLSCSPISGHRSVSWYQQTPGQGLQFLFEYFSETQRNKGNFPGRFSGRQFSNSRSEMNVSTLELGDSALYLCASSWGQGVTEAFFGQGTRLTVV.

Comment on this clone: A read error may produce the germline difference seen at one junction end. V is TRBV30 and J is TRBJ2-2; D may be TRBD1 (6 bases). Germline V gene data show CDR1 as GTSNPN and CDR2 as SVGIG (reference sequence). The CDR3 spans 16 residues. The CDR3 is CAWRSTGSHRHRGAVF. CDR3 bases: TGTGCCTGGAGGAGTACAGGGTCGCACAGACACCGGGGAGCTGTTTTT.

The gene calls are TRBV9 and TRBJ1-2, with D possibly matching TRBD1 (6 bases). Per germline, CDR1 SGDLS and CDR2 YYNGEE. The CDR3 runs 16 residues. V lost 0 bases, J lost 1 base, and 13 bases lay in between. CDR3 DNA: TGTGCCAGCAGCGTAGCCCGGACAGCGGGTAACTATGGCTACACCTTC. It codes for CASSVARTAGNYGYTF. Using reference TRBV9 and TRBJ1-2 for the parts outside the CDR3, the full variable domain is DSGVTQTPKHLITATGQRVTLRCSPRSGDLSVYWYQQSLDQGLQFLIQYYNGEERAKGNILERFSAQQFPDLHSELNLSSLELGDSALYFCASSVARTAGNYGYTFGSGTRLTVV.

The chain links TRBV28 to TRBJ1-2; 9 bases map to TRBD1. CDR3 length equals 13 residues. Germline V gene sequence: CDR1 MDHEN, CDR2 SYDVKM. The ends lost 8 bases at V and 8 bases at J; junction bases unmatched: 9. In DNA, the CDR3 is TGTGCCAGCCGGCGACAGGGGGTAGAAGGCTACACCTTC. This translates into CASRRQGVEGYTF.

The CDR3, as DNA: TGTGCCAGCTCGCTGGGACAGGGAGACGGTTACGAGCAGTACTTC. This gives the protein CASSLGQGDGYEQYF. This chain uses TRBV18 with TRBJ2-7, with 9 bases identical to TRBD1. This CDR3 is 15 amino acids long. J gave up 4 bases and V 6 bases, and 10 bases lay outside the gene matches. Germline CDR1 is KGHSH and CDR2 is LQKENI.

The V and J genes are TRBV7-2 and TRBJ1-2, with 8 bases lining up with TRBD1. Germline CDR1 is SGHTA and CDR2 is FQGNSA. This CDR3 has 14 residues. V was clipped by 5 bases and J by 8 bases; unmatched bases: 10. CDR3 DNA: TGTGCCAGCAGCCCGCAGGGGGCTGGGGGAGGCTACACCTTC. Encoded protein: CASSPQGAGGGYTF. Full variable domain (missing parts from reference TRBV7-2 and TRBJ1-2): GAGVSQSPSNKVTEKGKDVELRCDPISGHTALYWYRQSLGQGLEFLIYFQGNSAPDKSGLPSDRFSAERTGGSVSTLTIQRTQQEDSAVYLCASSPQGAGGGYTFGSGTRLTVV.

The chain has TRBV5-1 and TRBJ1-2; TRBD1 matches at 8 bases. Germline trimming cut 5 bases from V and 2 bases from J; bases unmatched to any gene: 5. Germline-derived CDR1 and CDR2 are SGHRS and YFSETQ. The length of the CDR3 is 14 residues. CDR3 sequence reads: CASRRTGRNYGYTF. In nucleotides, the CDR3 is TGCGCCAGCAGGAGGACAGGGAGGAACTATGGCTACACCTTC.

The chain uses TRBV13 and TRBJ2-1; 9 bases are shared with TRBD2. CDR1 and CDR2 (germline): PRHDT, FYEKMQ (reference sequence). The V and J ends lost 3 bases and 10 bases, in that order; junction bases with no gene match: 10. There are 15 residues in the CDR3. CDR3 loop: CASSFGGGRAGEQFF. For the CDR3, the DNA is TGTGCCAGCAGCTTCGGCGGCGGGAGGGCCGGCGAGCAGTTCTTC.

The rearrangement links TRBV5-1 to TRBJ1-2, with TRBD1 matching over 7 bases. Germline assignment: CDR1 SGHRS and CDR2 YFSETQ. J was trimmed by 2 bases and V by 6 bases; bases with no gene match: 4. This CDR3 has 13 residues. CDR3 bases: TGCGCCAGCACCCCGACAGGGAACTATGGCTACACCTTC. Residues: CASTPTGNYGYTF.

CDR3 protein: CASTGQVTGELFF. CDR3 sequence (DNA): TGTGCCAGCACGGGTCAGGTGACCGGGGAGCTGTTTTTT. The J gene is TRBJ2-2, the V gene TRBV5-5, with no clear D. From germline, CDR1 is SGHKS and CDR2 YYEKEE (reference sequence). The CDR3 has 13 amino acids. V lost 6 bases and J 5 bases, leaving 11 bases between the germline ends. Complete variable domain (other parts from reference TRBV5-5 and TRBJ2-2): DAGVTQSPTHLIKTRGQQVTLRCSPISGHKSVSWYQQVLGQGPQFIFQYYEKEERGRGNFPDRFSARQFPNYSSELNVNALLLGDSALYLCASTGQVTGELFFGEGSRLTVL.

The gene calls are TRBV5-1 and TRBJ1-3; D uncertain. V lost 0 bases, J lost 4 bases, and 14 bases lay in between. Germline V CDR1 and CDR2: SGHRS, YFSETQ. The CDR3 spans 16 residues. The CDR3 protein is CASSLAEGIFGNTIYF. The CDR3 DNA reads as TGCGCCAGCAGCTTGGCCGAAGGGATTTTCGGAAACACCATATATTTT.